This T cell receptor (beta chain) was captured in a study of CD8 T cells in ankylosing spondylitis. This clonotype has more than one count but fewer than ten. Antigen unknown. CDR1 and CDR2 (germline): SQVTM, ANQGSEA. There are 17 residues in the CDR3. After removal of 4 bases from V and 6 bases from J, the junction contained 14 bases not matched to a gene. Study-wide findings and caveats: Ankylosing spondylitis blood appeared to carry a characteristic TCR beta motif of several highly homologous variants. Reports say disease-linked clones showed up significantly more in matched ankylosing spondylitis synovial fluid. Earlier literature documents some of the motif variants in reactive arthritis synovial fluid and blood.

Using its own MiXCR run on the 5' RACE reads, TCRdb lists one record per CDR3 protein. Here the sample spans 20,000 to 25,000 distinct CDR3 sequences, about an eighth being singletons. The sequence was obtained from a male donor with ankylosing spondylitis or in good health (not recorded which). The J gene is TRBJ2-1, the V gene TRBV29-1; 11 bases are shared with TRBD2. Sequencing was performed on blood. Written as DNA, the CDR3 is TGCAGCGTTGGGGGCTCGGCATTAGCGGGAGGGCCCAATGAGCAGTTCTTC. Translation: CSVGGSALAGGPNEQFF.